The sequence of this T cell receptor (beta chain) was determined in a study of cytomegalovirus exposure and HLA in healthy donors. The CDR3 covers 13 residues. V was clipped by 5 bases and J by 6 bases; unmatched bases: 5. Germline CDR1 and CDR2: SGHNT and YENEEA. Donors were ostensibly healthy at sampling, although undocumented immune exposures were probable. Both 60 Vbeta primers and 13 Jbeta primers went into the PCR. Source study methods: An analysis performed later counted 74 million or so unique TCR beta chains (approximately 10 million of them shared). Measured with immunoSEQ multiplex PCR; TCRdb has only the in-frame clones, and not every one. V and J calls and clone size are those listed in that table; D and trimming were worked out from the DNA. The table lists 200,000 to 250,000 clones, roughly four fifths of them singletons.

The gene calls are TRBV11-3 and TRBJ2-7; 9 positions match TRBD1. Material for sequencing was PBMCs. The receptor comes from a woman aged 40 to 50 in good health and CMV-seronegative. The CDR3 DNA is TGTGCCAGCAGCCAGGACAGGGGTTGCGAGCAGTACTTC. It is translated as CASSQDRGCEQYF.